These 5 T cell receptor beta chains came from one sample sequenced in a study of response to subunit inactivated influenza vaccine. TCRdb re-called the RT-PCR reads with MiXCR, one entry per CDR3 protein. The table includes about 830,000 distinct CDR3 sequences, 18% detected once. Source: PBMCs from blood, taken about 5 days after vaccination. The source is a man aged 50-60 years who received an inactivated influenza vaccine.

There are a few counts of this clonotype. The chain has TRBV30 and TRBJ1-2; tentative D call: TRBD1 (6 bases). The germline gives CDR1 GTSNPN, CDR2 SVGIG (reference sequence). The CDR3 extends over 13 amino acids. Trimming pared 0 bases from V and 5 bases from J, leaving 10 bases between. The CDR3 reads CAWSVGTTYGYTF. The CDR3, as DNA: TGTGCCTGGAGTGTAGGGACAACTTATGGCTACACCTTC.

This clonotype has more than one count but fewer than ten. The CDR3 loop reads CASSLVFDRPTYEQYF. The CDR3, as DNA: TGTGCCAGCAGCTTAGTTTTCGACAGGCCGACCTACGAGCAGTACTTC. This chain links TRBV7-9 with TRBJ2-7; tentatively, D is TRBD1 (6 bases). Trimming took off 1 base at V and 2 bases at J, with 15 bases between the two ends. The CDR3 length is 16 residues. Germline V gene lookup returns CDR1 SEHNR and CDR2 FQNEAQ (reference sequence).

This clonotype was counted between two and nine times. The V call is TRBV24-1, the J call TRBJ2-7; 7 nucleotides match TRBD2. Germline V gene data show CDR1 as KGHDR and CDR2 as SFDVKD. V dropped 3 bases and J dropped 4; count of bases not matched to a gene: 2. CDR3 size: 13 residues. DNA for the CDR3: TGTGCCACCAGTGATGGGACTACTTACGAGCAGTACTTC. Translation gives CATSDGTTYEQYF.

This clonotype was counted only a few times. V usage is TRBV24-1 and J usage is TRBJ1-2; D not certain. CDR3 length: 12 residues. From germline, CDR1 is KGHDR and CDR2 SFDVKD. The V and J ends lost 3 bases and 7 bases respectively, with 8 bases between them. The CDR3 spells CATSDGASGYTF. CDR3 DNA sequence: TGTGCCACCAGTGATGGCGCCTCTGGCTACACCTTC.

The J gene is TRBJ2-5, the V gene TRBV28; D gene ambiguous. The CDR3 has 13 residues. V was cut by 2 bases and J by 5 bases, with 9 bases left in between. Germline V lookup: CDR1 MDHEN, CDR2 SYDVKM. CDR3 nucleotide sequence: TGTGCCAGCAGTTTAACCTTCACTGAGACCCAGTACTTC. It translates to CASSLTFTETQYF.